This T cell receptor beta chain was observed in a study of glioma-infiltrating T cells. The CDR3 consists of 14 residues. Germline values: CDR1 SGHRS, CDR2 YFSETQ. The ends lost 7 bases at V and 3 bases at J; junction bases unmatched: 8. Regarding the study as a whole: Tissue-blood divergence was below expectation in non-neoplastic patients, above in gliomas.

TCR alpha and beta CDR3 regions were amplified from RNA using iRepertoire nested multiplex PCR. TCRdb itself ran the multiplex PCR reads through MiXCR, one entry per CDR3 protein. The table has some 160,000 distinct CDR3 sequences, 43% seen once. As for this clonotype: What it recognizes is unknown.

The source is a human donor with low-grade glioma or glioblastoma, undergoing nonglioma brain surgery, or in good health (not recorded which). The specimen was glioma tissue, nonneoplastic brain tissue, or PBMCs (not recorded which). The chain employs TRBV5-1 and TRBJ2-3; TRBD2 matches 7 bases. The CDR3 is CASGAGVGTDTQYF. In DNA form, the CDR3 reads TGCGCCAGCGGCGCGGGAGTTGGGACAGATACGCAGTATTTT.